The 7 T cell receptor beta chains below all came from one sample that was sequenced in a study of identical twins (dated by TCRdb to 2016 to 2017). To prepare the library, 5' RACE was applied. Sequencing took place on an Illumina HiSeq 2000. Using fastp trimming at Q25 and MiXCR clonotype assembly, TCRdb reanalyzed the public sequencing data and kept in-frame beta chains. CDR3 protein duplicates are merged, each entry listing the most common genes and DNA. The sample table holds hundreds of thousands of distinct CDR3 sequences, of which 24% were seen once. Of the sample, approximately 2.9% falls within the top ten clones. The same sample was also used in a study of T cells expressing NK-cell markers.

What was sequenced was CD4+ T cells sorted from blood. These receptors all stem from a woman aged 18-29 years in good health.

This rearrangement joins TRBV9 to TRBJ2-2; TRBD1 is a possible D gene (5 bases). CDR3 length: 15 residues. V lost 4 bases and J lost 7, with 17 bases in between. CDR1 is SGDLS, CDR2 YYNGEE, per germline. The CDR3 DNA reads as TGTGCCAGCAGCCCCGTAGGGGTACTGAGCGGGGAGCTGTTTTTT. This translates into CASSPVGVLSGELFF.

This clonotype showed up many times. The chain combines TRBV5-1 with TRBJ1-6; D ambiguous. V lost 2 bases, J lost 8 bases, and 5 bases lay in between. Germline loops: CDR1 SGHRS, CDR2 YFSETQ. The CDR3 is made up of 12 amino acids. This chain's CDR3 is CASSFLDSPLHF. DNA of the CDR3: TGCGCCAGCAGCTTCCTCGATTCACCCCTCCACTTT.

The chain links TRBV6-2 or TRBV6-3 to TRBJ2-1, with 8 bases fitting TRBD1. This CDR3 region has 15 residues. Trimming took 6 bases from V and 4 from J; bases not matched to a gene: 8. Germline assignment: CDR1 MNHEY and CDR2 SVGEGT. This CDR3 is CASRPRQGIYNEQFF. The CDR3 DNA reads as TGTGCCAGCAGGCCCCGACAGGGGATATACAATGAGCAGTTCTTC.

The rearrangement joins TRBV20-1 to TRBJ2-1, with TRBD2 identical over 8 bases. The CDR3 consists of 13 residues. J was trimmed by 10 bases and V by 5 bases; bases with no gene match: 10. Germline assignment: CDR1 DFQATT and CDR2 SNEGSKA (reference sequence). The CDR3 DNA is TGCAGTGCTGGACTAGCTGCGGACGGGGAGCAGTTCTTC. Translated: CSAGLAADGEQFF.

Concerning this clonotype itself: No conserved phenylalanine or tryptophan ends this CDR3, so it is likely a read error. The CDR3 here is CASSVAGGLQTQYL. DNA of the CDR3: TGTGCCAGCAGCGTAGCAGGGGGCCTACAGACCCAGTACCTC. This chain connects TRBV9 to TRBJ2-5; 8 bases align to TRBD1. The ends lost 0 bases at V and 6 bases at J; junction bases unmatched: 4. Looked up from germline, CDR1 is SGDLS and CDR2 is YYNGEE. The CDR3 length is 14 residues.

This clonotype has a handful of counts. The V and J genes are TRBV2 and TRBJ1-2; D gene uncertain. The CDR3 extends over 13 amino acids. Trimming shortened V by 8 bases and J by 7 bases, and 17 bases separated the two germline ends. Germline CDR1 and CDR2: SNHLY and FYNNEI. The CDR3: CASSFGGIAGYTF. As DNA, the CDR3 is TGTGCCAGCTCCTTCGGAGGGATAGCTGGCTACACCTTC. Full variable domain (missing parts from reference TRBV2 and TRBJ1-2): EPEVTQTPSHQVTQMGQEVILRCVPISNHLYFYWYRQILGQKVEFLVSFYNNEISEKSEIFDDQFSVERPDGSNFTLKIRSTKLEDSAMYFCASSFGGIAGYTFGSGTRLTVV.

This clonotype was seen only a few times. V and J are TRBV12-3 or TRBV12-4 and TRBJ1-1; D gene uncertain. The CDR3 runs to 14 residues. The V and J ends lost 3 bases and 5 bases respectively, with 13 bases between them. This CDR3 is CASSFGFSSTEAFF. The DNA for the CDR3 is TGTGCCAGCAGTTTTGGGTTTTCTAGTACTGAAGCTTTCTTT.